Presented here are 27 T cell receptor beta chains from one specimen sequenced in a study of T-cell memory formation after mild COVID-19. TCRdb passed the 5' RACE reads through MiXCR, listing each CDR3 protein once. The table has about 150,000 distinct CDR3 sequences, roughly 28% seen once. The sample comprised PBMCs or a T cell subset sorted from them (not recorded which). The receptor source for this set is an adult woman who had mild COVID-19 (a few samples of this study predate the infection). Cell type and time point are not known.

This clonotype was found many times. The rearrangement joins TRBV30 to TRBJ2-2; no firm D call. This CDR3 contains 16 residues. V lost 1 base to trimming and J lost 2 bases, with 14 bases between them. The germline V gene encodes CDR1 GTSNPN and CDR2 SVGIG (reference sequence). The CDR3 DNA reads TGTGCCTGGAGTGGGATGATCGTCAGCAACACCGGGGAGCTGTTTTTT. Translation: CAWSGMIVSNTGELFF.

This clonotype occurred a few times. The V call is TRBV12-3 or TRBV12-4, the J call TRBJ1-1, with 7 nucleotides matching TRBD1. The ends lost 4 bases at V and 7 bases at J; junction bases unmatched: 3. The CDR3 has 12 amino acids. The CDR3 DNA reads TGTGCCAGCAGTTCTCGGGACAGTGAAGCTTTCTTT. Protein sequence: CASSSRDSEAFF.

The gene calls are TRBV7-8 and TRBJ2-1; possibly TRBD1 or TRBD2 for D (5 bases each). The V gene lost 4 bases and the J gene lost 3 bases, with 16 bases spanning the gap. Germline V gene data show CDR1 as SGHVS and CDR2 as FQNEAQ. This CDR3 contains 16 residues. CDR3 sequence reads: CASSSTGTPNYNEQFF. The CDR3 nucleotides read TGTGCCAGCAGCTCCACCGGGACGCCAAACTACAATGAGCAGTTCTTC.

In this sample, this clonotype turned up once. The rearrangement joins TRBV11-3 to TRBJ1-4; 9 positions agree with TRBD1. Germline trimming cut 1 base from V and 0 bases from J; bases unmatched to any gene: 18. CDR3 length equals 22 residues. CDR1 SGHNT and CDR2 YENEEA come from the germline V gene. The CDR3 sequence is CASSLAARTGETPASTNEKLFF. The CDR3 coding sequence is TGTGCCAGCAGCTTAGCCGCCCGGACAGGGGAAACGCCCGCATCAACTAATGAAAAACTGTTTTTT.

Concerning this clonotype itself: One end of the junction does not line up with germline, which may come from a read error. The chain carries TRBV7-2 and TRBJ1-2; D might be TRBD1 (6 bases). The germline gives CDR1 SGHTA, CDR2 FQGNSA. The CDR3 totals 16 residues. CDR3 in amino acids: CASRLGGPRANYGYTF. The CDR3 nucleotides are TGTGCCAGCAGATTAGGGGGGCCGCGAGCTAACTATGGCTACACCTTC.

The chain combines TRBV5-1 with TRBJ1-6; the D is unclear. CDR3 length: 14 residues. Trimming shortened V by 0 bases and J by 10 bases, and 11 bases separated the two germline ends. CDR1 and CDR2 from the germline V gene are SGHRS and YFSETQ. DNA for the CDR3: TGCGCCAGCAGCTTGGGGCCGACTAACTCACCCCTCCACTTT. Translation: CASSLGPTNSPLHF.

This chain joins TRBV20-1 and TRBJ2-5; D possibly matches TRBD1 or TRBD2 (5 bases each). Trimming shortened V by 2 bases and J by 2 bases, and 9 bases separated the two germline ends. The CDR3 extends over 13 amino acids. CDR1 and CDR2 from the germline V gene are DFQATT and SNEGSKA (reference sequence). CDR3: CSARSGRQETQYF. The CDR3 DNA sequence: TGCAGTGCTAGATCGGGACGGCAAGAGACCCAGTACTTC.

Note on this clonotype: With a much larger clone just one base away, this may be a read error. The chain links TRBV5-5 to TRBJ1-1; a possible D gene is TRBD1 (6 bases). There are 12 residues in the CDR3. Looked up from germline, CDR1 is SGHKS and CDR2 is YYEKEE (reference sequence). CDR3 loop: CASSAQGTEDFF. The CDR3, as DNA: TGTGCCAGCAGCGCACAGGGCACTGAAGATTTCTTT. Full variable domain (rest looked up from reference TRBV5-5 and TRBJ1-1): DAGVTQSPTHLIKTRGQQVTLRCSPISGHKSVSWYQQVLGQGPQFIFQYYEKEERGRGNFPDRFSARQFPNYSSELNVNALLLGDSALYLCASSAQGTEDFFGQGTRLTVV.

The chain joins TRBV27 to TRBJ2-7, with 7 bases lining up with TRBD1. CDR1 is MNHEY and CDR2 is SMNVEV in the germline V gene (reference sequence). This CDR3 is built from 13 residues. The V gene end was trimmed by 3 bases and the J gene end by 4 bases; junction bases not matched to a gene: 3. CDR3 sequence: CASSFLGQYEQYF. CDR3 bases: TGTGCCAGCAGTTTTTTGGGACAGTACGAGCAGTACTTC.

This clonotype turned up a few times. This chain joins TRBV7-2 and TRBJ2-3, with 12 nucleotides matching TRBD2. This CDR3 comprises 18 residues. Trimming took 0 bases from V and 1 from J; bases not matched to a gene: 5. Germline values: CDR1 SGHTA, CDR2 FQGNSA. CDR3: CASSLAASGRAGTDTQYF. The CDR3 DNA sequence: TGTGCCAGCAGCTTAGCGGCTAGCGGGAGGGCGGGCACAGATACGCAGTATTTT. The variable domain in full, with the rest retrieved from reference TRBV7-2 and TRBJ2-3, is GAGVSQSPSNKVTEKGKDVELRCDPISGHTALYWYRQSLGQGLEFLIYFQGNSAPDKSGLPSDRFSAERTGGSVSTLTIQRTQQEDSAVYLCASSLAASGRAGTDTQYFGPGTRLTVL.

The table lists this clonotype with a few counts. The J gene is TRBJ2-3, the V gene TRBV7-9; perhaps TRBD2 as D (5 bases). Per the germline V gene, CDR1 is SEHNR and CDR2 is FQNEAQ (reference sequence). The CDR3 has 14 amino acids. Between the trimmed V and J ends, which lost 5 bases and 3 bases, there was a span of 12 bases. DNA of the CDR3: TGTGCCAGCAGCCCCCGGCGGGCTACAGATACGCAGTATTTT. Protein sequence: CASSPRRATDTQYF. Filled out from reference TRBV7-9 and TRBJ2-3, the complete variable domain reads DTGVSQNPRHKITKRGQNVTFRCDPISEHNRLYWYRQTLGQGPEFLTYFQNEAQLEKSRLLSDRFSAERPKGSFSTLEIQRTEQGDSAMYLCASSPRRATDTQYFGPGTRLTVL.

This sequence joins TRBV7-3 and TRBJ2-7, with 12 bases aligning to TRBD2. The length of the CDR3 is 15 residues. Losses at the gene ends were 5 bases for V and 4 bases for J; bases not matched to a gene: 6. CDR1 is SGHTA, CDR2 FQGTGA, per germline. DNA for the CDR3: TGTGCCAGCAGCGTCCTAGCGGGAGGGGCTTACGAGCAGTACTTC. This translates into CASSVLAGGAYEQYF.

This sequence joins TRBV27 and TRBJ2-7, with a weak D call TRBD1 (7 bases). Per germline, CDR1 MNHEY and CDR2 SMNVEV (reference sequence). V dropped 8 bases and J dropped 3 bases, with 14 bases sitting between them. The CDR3 sequence is 13 residues long. The CDR3, as DNA: TGTGCCAGCGGCCGACAGGGAGGCTACGAGCAGTACTTC. This gives the protein CASGRQGGYEQYF.

V is TRBV15 and J is TRBJ2-1; D is possibly TRBD1 (6 bases). The germline V gene encodes CDR1 LNHNV and CDR2 YYDKDF (reference sequence). V gave up 0 bases and J gave up 7 bases, with 13 bases separating them. The CDR3 totals 15 residues. The CDR3 DNA is TGTGCCACCAGCAGAGAGGTAGGGGGTCAGAATGAGCAGTTCTTC. Protein: CATSREVGGQNEQFF. The whole variable domain, remainder taken from reference TRBV15 and TRBJ2-1, is DAMVIQNPRYQVTQFGKPVTLSCSQTLNHNVMYWYQQKSSQAPKLLFHYYDKDFNNEADTPDNFQSRRPNTSFCFLDIRSPGLGDTAMYLCATSREVGGQNEQFFGPGTRLTVL.

The genes are TRBV6-1 and TRBJ2-2, with TRBD1 identical over 8 bases. The CDR3 sequence is 15 residues long. Germline V CDR1 and CDR2: MNHNS, SASEGT. With 4 bases clipped from V and 7 bases from J, the junction kept 8 bases outside the gene matches. As DNA, the CDR3 is TGTGCCAGCAGTGTGGCAGGGGGCCAGTTCGGGGAGCTGTTTTTT. It yields the protein CASSVAGGQFGELFF.

This sequence joins TRBV5-1 and TRBJ2-3; D is perhaps TRBD1 (6 bases). V lost 0 bases, J lost 2 bases, and 7 bases lay in between. The CDR3 is 14 residues long. CDR1 SGHRS and CDR2 YFSETQ come from the germline V gene. CDR3 protein: CASSLGDNTDTQYF. CDR3 bases: TGCGCCAGCAGCTTGGGGGACAACACAGATACGCAGTATTTT.

This clonotype was seen just once. The CDR3 end shows no conserved phenylalanine or tryptophan, and so a read error is likely. The chain is built from TRBV5-6 and TRBJ1-6; D is ambiguous. CDR3 length: 13 residues. CDR1 and CDR2 from the germline V gene are SGHDT and YYEEEE. V lost 4 bases, J lost 7 bases, and 9 bases lay in between. This CDR3 reads CASSLPGNSPLHI. The CDR3 DNA reads TGTGCCAGCAGCCTCCCGGGGAATTCACCCCTCCACATT.

The chain uses TRBV24-1 and TRBJ2-3; TRBD1 agrees at 8 bases. The CDR3 extends over 15 amino acids. With V trimmed by 5 bases and J by 0 bases, 3 bases remained unmatched. The germline V gene has CDR1 KGHDR and CDR2 SFDVKD. CDR3 nucleotides: TGTGCCACCAGTGCCCAGGGGGCTAGCACAGATACGCAGTATTTT. Amino acids: CATSAQGASTDTQYF.

CDR3 nucleotides: TGTGCCAGCAGTTTTACCCCTTTAGTGGAGAGAGTAGCCAAAAACATTCAGTACTTC. Translation gives CASSFTPLVERVAKNIQYF. The V and J genes are TRBV12-3 or TRBV12-4 and TRBJ2-4; no clear D gene. Deletions cut 3 bases from V and 0 bases from J, with 21 bases between. The CDR3 consists of 19 residues.

This clonotype was detected only once. The junction departs from the called germline gene at one end, perhaps through a read error. This chain joins TRBV10-3 and TRBJ2-6; 9 nucleotides align to TRBD1. The CDR3 is made up of 16 amino acids. Germline-derived CDR1 and CDR2 are ENHRY and SYGVKD. CDR3 residues: CAIRAGQGSGANVMTF. The CDR3 DNA is TGTGCCATCAGAGCGGGACAGGGTTCGGGGGCCAACGTCATGACTTTC.

V gene TRBV6-1 combines with J gene TRBJ1-1; D is possibly TRBD1 (5 bases). Deletions cut 3 bases from V and 1 base from J, with 6 bases between. The CDR3 loop spans 13 amino acids. From germline, CDR1 is MNHNS and CDR2 SASEGT. The CDR3 bases are TGTGCCAGCAGTGAGACAGAGAACACTGAAGCTTTCTTT. The encoded protein is CASSETENTEAFF.

The J gene is TRBJ2-1, the V gene TRBV20-1, with 8 bases that match TRBD1. Germline V gene data show CDR1 as DFQATT and CDR2 as SNEGSKA (reference sequence). This CDR3 is built from 16 residues. Losses at the gene ends were 1 base for V and 10 bases for J; bases not matched to a gene: 15. The CDR3 sequence: CSARARQGPDWAEQFF. The CDR3 coding sequence is TGCAGTGCTAGAGCGAGACAGGGGCCCGATTGGGCGGAGCAGTTCTTC.

The chain joins TRBV4-1 to TRBJ1-1, with D unclear. Per the germline V gene, CDR1 is MGHRA and CDR2 is YSYEKL. V was shortened by 0 bases and J by 11 bases, with 13 bases between the two germline ends. The CDR3 has 13 residues. In nucleotides, the CDR3 is TGCGCCAGCAGCCAAGATCCGTTCGGCTGGGCTTTCTTT. Translating gives CASSQDPFGWAFF.

This clonotype was seen more than once but under ten times. The chain recombines TRBV12-3 or TRBV12-4 with TRBJ2-5; D gene ambiguous. The CDR3 has 13 residues. V was clipped by 6 bases and J by 2 bases, with 10 bases between them. In DNA, the CDR3 is TGTGCCAGCAGACCGGGCTATCAAGAGACCCAGTACTTC. It specifies CASRPGYQETQYF.

This clonotype has a handful of counts. V and J are TRBV27 and TRBJ1-5; D remains unclear. The CDR3 sequence is 14 residues long. V shed 5 bases and J shed 2 bases, with 10 bases lying between them. CDR1 MNHEY and CDR2 SMNVEV come from the germline V gene (reference sequence). CDR3 sequence reads: CASSELRGNQPQHF. CDR3 in DNA: TGTGCCAGCAGTGAGTTAAGAGGCAATCAGCCCCAGCATTTT.

The chain couples TRBV2 to TRBJ1-4; maybe TRBD1 (6 bases). Per the germline V gene, CDR1 is SNHLY and CDR2 is FYNNEI. Trimming took 3 bases from V and 4 from J, leaving 9 bases between them. This CDR3 has 14 amino acids. As DNA, the CDR3 is TGTGCCAGCAGTGAGGGGGGCAGTAATGAAAAACTGTTTTTT. This translates into CASSEGGSNEKLFF.

The rearrangement links TRBV11-3 to TRBJ2-2, with 7 bases identical to TRBD2. V dropped 5 bases and J dropped 7; count of bases not matched to a gene: 10. The CDR3 has 15 amino acids. CDR1 SGHNT and CDR2 YENEEA come from the germline V gene. The CDR3 sequence is CASSATAGTGGELFF. The CDR3 region has the DNA TGTGCCAGCAGCGCTACAGCGGGGACCGGCGGGGAGCTGTTTTTT.